The clone carrying this T cell receptor (beta chain) is labeled medium-sized. Assay: immunoSEQ multiplex PCR; the TCRdb copy retains only in-frame clones and omits some. The profile shows some 50,000 clones, approximately 86% of them singletons. Germline assignment: CDR1 SQVTM and CDR2 ANQGSEA. The CDR3 sequence is 12 residues long. V lost 4 bases to trimming and J lost 6 bases; unmatched junction nucleotides: 5. This record belongs to a study of OX40 agonist ivuxolimab in advanced cancers. The V call is TRBV29-1, the J call TRBJ2-7; 8 bases align to TRBD2. The clonotype comes from an adult with an advanced solid tumor such as melanoma, head and neck, liver or kidney cancer. The material was CD4+ or CD8+ T cells sorted from blood, obtained in a trial of the OX40 agonist ivuxolimab. The CDR3 coding sequence is TGCAGCGTTGTCGAGCGGGAGCTCGAGCAGTACTTC. Translating gives CSVVERELEQYF.